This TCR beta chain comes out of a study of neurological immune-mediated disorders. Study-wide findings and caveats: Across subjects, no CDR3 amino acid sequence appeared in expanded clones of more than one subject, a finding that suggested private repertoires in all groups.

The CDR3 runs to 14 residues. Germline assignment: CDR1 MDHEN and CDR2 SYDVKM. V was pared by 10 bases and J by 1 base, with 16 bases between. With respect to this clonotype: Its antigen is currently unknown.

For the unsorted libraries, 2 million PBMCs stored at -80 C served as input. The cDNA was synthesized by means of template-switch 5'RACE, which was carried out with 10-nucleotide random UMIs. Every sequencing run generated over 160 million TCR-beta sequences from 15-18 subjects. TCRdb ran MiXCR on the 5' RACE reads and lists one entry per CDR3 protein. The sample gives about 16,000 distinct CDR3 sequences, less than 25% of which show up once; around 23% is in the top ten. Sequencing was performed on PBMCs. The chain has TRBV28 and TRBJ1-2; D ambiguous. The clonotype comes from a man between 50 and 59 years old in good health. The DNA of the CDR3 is TGTGCCAACAGCCCCGGTGGGAGTAACTATGGCTACACCTTC. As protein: CANSPGGSNYGYTF.